The 26 T cell receptor beta chains below all came from one sample that was sequenced in a study of T cells after posttransplantation cyclophosphamide. Clones were sequenced by immunoSEQ multiplex PCR, and TCRdb holds only the in-frame ones, with some missing. Sampling found 45,000 to 55,000 clones, none seen once. Sequences were obtained from PBMCs. The receptors here all came from a middle-aged man in good health, CMV-negative, and a related stem cell transplant donor.

This clone has a count of ten or more. The J gene is TRBJ1-2, the V gene TRBV2; TRBD1 matches at 8 bases. Germline assignment: CDR1 SNHLY and CDR2 FYNNEI. The CDR3 spans 14 residues. The V and J ends lost 4 bases and 4 bases, in that order; junction bases with no gene match: 5. This CDR3 is CASSGQGSGYGYTF. Written as DNA, the CDR3 is TGTGCCAGCAGTGGACAGGGGAGCGGCTATGGCTACACCTTC.

This clone was picked up many times. The chain recombines TRBV27 with TRBJ1-5; 7 bases map to TRBD1. After removal of 6 bases from V and 4 bases from J, the junction contained 9 bases not matched to a gene. Germline V lookup: CDR1 MNHEY, CDR2 SMNVEV (reference sequence). CDR3 length: 15 amino acids. The chain's CDR3 is CASRGQSTVNQPQHF. DNA of the CDR3: TGTGCCAGCAGGGGACAGTCGACCGTTAATCAGCCCCAGCATTTT.

In its sample, this clone was seen many times. V and J are TRBV5-5 and TRBJ2-2; 8 bases are a match to TRBD2. This CDR3 is built from 20 residues. V lost 1 base and J lost 4; bases outside the gene matches: 18. Germline V gives CDR1 SGHKS, CDR2 YYEKEE (reference sequence). The CDR3 DNA sequence: TGTGCCAGCAGCTTGTCTTCCTCGGGAGGGGGGATGGTAGGCACCGGGGAGCTGTTTTTT. Amino acid sequence: CASSLSSSGGGMVGTGELFF.

This clone was seen repeatedly, ten times or more. This chain joins TRBV30 and TRBJ2-3, with TRBD2 identical over 12 bases. After removal of 4 bases from V and 10 bases from J, the junction contained 6 bases not matched to a gene. Germline values: CDR1 GTSNPN, CDR2 SVGIG (reference sequence). The CDR3 loop spans 13 amino acids. For the CDR3, the DNA is TGTGCCTGGACTAGCGGGAGGGCCAAGGCGCAGTATTTT. Translation gives CAWTSGRAKAQYF.

In this sample, this clone turned up many times. The V and J genes are TRBV28 and TRBJ1-2; 10 bases are a match to TRBD1. This CDR3 has 15 amino acids. Per the germline V gene, CDR1 is MDHEN and CDR2 is SYDVKM. J lost 6 bases, V lost 6 bases, and 10 bases had no gene match. The CDR3 DNA follows: TGTGCCAGCAGCCCCCCCCGGGACAGGGGTAATGGCTACACCTTC. Its translation: CASSPPRDRGNGYTF.

This clone was detected ten times or more. This sequence joins TRBV25-1 and TRBJ2-1; 8 nucleotides line up with TRBD2. Trimming cost V 3 bases and J 7 bases; bases outside gene matches: 11. CDR3 length: 16 residues. Germline CDR1 MGHDK, CDR2 SYGVNS. Here the CDR3 DNA reads TGTGCCAGCAGTGACGCCACGGGCGGGAGGTGGAATGAGCAGTTCTTC. Translation: CASSDATGGRWNEQFF.

This clone showed up just a few times. The chain carries TRBV6-5 and TRBJ1-5, with a possible D match to TRBD1 (6 bases). CDR1 and CDR2 from the germline V gene are MNHEY and SVGAGI. The CDR3 is 13 residues long. Deletions cut 2 bases from V and 7 bases from J, with 9 bases between. The CDR3 sequence: CASSYQDRQPQHF. The DNA of the CDR3 is TGTGCCAGCAGTTACCAAGACAGGCAGCCCCAGCATTTT.

There are many counts of this clone. The chain links TRBV27 to TRBJ2-7, with TRBD1 identical over 8 bases. This CDR3 is 17 amino acids long. V shed 5 bases, J shed 0 bases, and the junction held 12 bases outside the gene matches. Germline CDR1 MNHEY, CDR2 SMNVEV (reference sequence). The CDR3 DNA reads as TGTGCCAGCAGTCCCAGGACAGGGCCCATCTTCTCCTACGAGCAGTACTTC. It is translated as CASSPRTGPIFSYEQYF.

This clone was counted between two and nine times. The chain is built from TRBV5-4 and TRBJ2-5; D is possibly TRBD2 (5 bases). The J call could be wrong; TRBJ2-7 is a better fit for the DNA end. This CDR3 comprises 14 residues. CDR1 SGHNT and CDR2 YYREEE come from the germline V gene (reference sequence). The CDR3 nucleotides read TGTGCCAGCAGCTTGGAGCTTGGGAGTGGCGAGCAGTACTTC. Translated, it gives CASSLELGSGEQYF.

This clone was seen repeatedly, ten times or more. This chain uses TRBV9 with TRBJ2-1; 8 bases map to TRBD2. Germline V gives CDR1 SGDLS, CDR2 YYNGEE. V lost 3 bases and J lost 6; bases outside the gene matches: 8. The CDR3 sequence is 15 residues long. The CDR3 nucleotides are TGTGCCAGCAGCGCCAGCGGGAGTATTTTCAATGAGCAGTTCTTC. Encoded protein: CASSASGSIFNEQFF.

This clone was observed at least ten times. The V and J genes are TRBV18 and TRBJ2-5, with a possible D match to TRBD2 (6 bases). Germline lookup yields CDR1 KGHSH and CDR2 LQKENI. The CDR3 is 17 residues long. Trimming took 5 bases from V and 3 from J, leaving 22 bases between them. CDR3 in amino acids: CASSAGRLPLAKETQYF. The CDR3 bases are TGTGCCAGCTCAGCAGGGAGGCTACCCTTGGCTAAAGAGACCCAGTACTTC.

This clone was picked up many times. J is TRBJ1-5 and V is TRBV9, with a tentative D call TRBD1 (5 bases). Trimming pared 3 bases from V and 7 bases from J, leaving 14 bases between. Germline V CDR1 and CDR2: SGDLS, YYNGEE. This CDR3 is 14 amino acids long. The CDR3 DNA sequence: TGTGCCAGCAGCGGTGGGGGGTCCGGCCAGCCCCAGCATTTT. It specifies CASSGGGSGQPQHF. Using reference TRBV9 and TRBJ1-5 for the parts outside the CDR3, the full variable domain is DSGVTQTPKHLITATGQRVTLRCSPRSGDLSVYWYQQSLDQGLQFLIQYYNGEERAKGNILERFSAQQFPDLHSELNLSSLELGDSALYFCASSGGGSGQPQHFGDGTRLSIL.

This clone came up many times. This chain links TRBV30 with TRBJ1-1; a weak D match, TRBD1 (6 bases). Between the trimmed V and J ends, which lost 0 bases and 4 bases, there was a span of 15 bases. Germline V gene data show CDR1 as GTSNPN and CDR2 as SVGIG (reference sequence). This CDR3 has 15 amino acids. The CDR3 here is CAWSVPLQGATEAFF. In DNA form, the CDR3 reads TGTGCCTGGAGTGTACCACTACAGGGAGCCACTGAAGCTTTCTTT.

This clone was seen many times. Other DNA variants within this sample encode the same CDR3. CDR3 region: CASSIGQGHYEQYF. CDR3 coding DNA: TGTGCCAGCAGTATCGGACAGGGGCACTACGAGCAGTACTTC. The genes are TRBV27 and TRBJ2-7; 9 nucleotides match TRBD1. The CDR3 sequence is 14 residues long. Germline CDR1 and CDR2: MNHEY and SMNVEV (reference sequence). The trim removed 5 bases at V and 3 bases at J, leaving 5 bases unmatched.

In its sample, this clone was seen many times. The chain links TRBV11-3 to TRBJ1-1; TRBD1 might be the D (6 bases). V was pared by 2 bases and J by 4 bases, with 11 bases between. Germline V gene sequence: CDR1 SGHNT, CDR2 YENEEA. This CDR3 contains 14 residues. The CDR3 sequence: CASSLTAGATEAFF. The DNA for the CDR3 is TGTGCCAGCAGCTTAACGGCGGGGGCCACTGAAGCTTTCTTT.

There are many counts of this clone. The rearrangement joins TRBV30 to TRBJ2-7; no clear D gene. The CDR3 is 13 residues long. The V end lost 0 bases, the J end lost 0 bases, and 6 bases lay between the germline ends. Germline CDR1 reads GTSNPN; CDR2 reads SVGIG (reference sequence). Here the CDR3 DNA reads TGTGCCTGGAGTGTACAGTCCTCCTACGAGCAGTACTTC. Translating gives CAWSVQSSYEQYF.

This clone was counted many times. The rearrangement links TRBV9 to TRBJ2-7; D is unclear. The CDR3 has 13 residues. Germline V CDR1 and CDR2: SGDLS, YYNGEE. V dropped 4 bases and J dropped 3 bases, with 11 bases sitting between them. The CDR3 coding sequence is TGTGCCAGCAGCCCCCCTCCCGGCTACGAGCAGTACTTC. Amino acid sequence: CASSPPPGYEQYF.

This clone was recorded a few times. This chain links TRBV7-2 with TRBJ2-1; 8 bases are shared with TRBD2. Unmatched junction bases numbered 12, after V lost 7 bases and J lost 7 bases. Germline values: CDR1 SGHTA, CDR2 FQGNSA. CDR3 length: 15 residues. The CDR3 region has the DNA TGTGCCAGCAACCCGTGGCAGCGGGAGATAAATGAGCAGTTCTTC. This encodes CASNPWQREINEQFF.

This clone was found many times. This chain uses TRBV4-1 with TRBJ2-7; a possible D gene is TRBD2 (6 bases). Trimming removed 1 base from V and 6 bases from J, with 10 bases in between. CDR1 is MGHRA and CDR2 is YSYEKL in the germline V gene. The CDR3 contains 13 residues. The CDR3 loop reads CASSQVSGVEQYF. In nucleotides, the CDR3 is TGCGCCAGCAGCCAAGTTTCGGGGGTCGAGCAGTACTTC.

This clone was seen at least ten times. The chain employs TRBV10-3 and TRBJ2-3, with 9 bases matching TRBD2. This CDR3 has 17 amino acids. Trimming at V came to 2 bases and at J to 2 bases, leaving 8 bases not matched to a gene. CDR1 and CDR2 (germline): ENHRY, SYGVKD. CDR3 DNA sequence: TGTGCCATCAGTGAGGGGTTAGCGGGAGAATTCACAGATACGCAGTATTTT. Its translation: CAISEGLAGEFTDTQYF.

This clone was found many times. The chain links TRBV19 to TRBJ2-4; a weak D match, TRBD2 (6 bases). V dropped 3 bases and J dropped 7 bases, with 13 bases sitting between them. This CDR3 has 14 residues. Germline assignment: CDR1 LNHDA and CDR2 SQIVND (reference sequence). The CDR3 coding sequence is TGTGCCAGTAGTATGAGGTCGAGCGGGAACATTCAGTACTTC. Amino acid sequence: CASSMRSSGNIQYF.

Many counts were recorded for this clone. V gene TRBV7-3 combines with J gene TRBJ2-1, with TRBD2 matching over 10 bases. This CDR3 is built from 15 residues. Germline CDR1 is SGHTA and CDR2 is FQGTGA. The V segment lost 6 bases and the J segment 10 bases; nucleotides outside the gene matches: 12. DNA of the CDR3: TGTGCCAGCAGTTACAGCGGGAGGGCCCCCTCGGAGCAGTTCTTC. Its protein product is CASSYSGRAPSEQFF. The whole variable domain, filled in from reference TRBV7-3 and TRBJ2-1, reads GAGVSQTPSNKVTEKGKYVELRCDPISGHTALYWYRQSLGQGPEFLIYFQGTGAADDSGLPNDRFFAVRPEGSVSTLKIQRTERGDSAVYLCASSYSGRAPSEQFFGPGTRLTVL.

This clone was found many times. V is TRBV5-1 and J is TRBJ1-2; D gene unclear. There are 12 residues in the CDR3. CDR1 is SGHRS and CDR2 is YFSETQ in the germline V gene. Between the trimmed V and J ends, which lost 4 bases and 4 bases, there was a span of 8 bases. CDR3 in amino acids: CASSLDTYGYTF. In DNA form, the CDR3 reads TGCGCCAGCAGCCTCGACACCTATGGCTACACCTTC.

This clone was picked up many times. The chain has TRBV6-1 and TRBJ2-7; TRBD2 matches at 9 bases. J lost 1 base, V lost 0 bases, and 4 bases had no gene match. This CDR3 spans 16 amino acids. Germline V gene data show CDR1 as MNHNS and CDR2 as SASEGT. CDR3 sequence: CASSEATSGLSYEQYF. In nucleotides, the CDR3 is TGTGCCAGCAGTGAAGCCACTAGCGGGCTTTCCTACGAGCAGTACTTC.

This clone was counted at least ten times. The rearrangement uses TRBV2 and TRBJ2-1; D is unclear. The V and J ends lost 6 bases and 0 bases respectively, with 18 bases between them. CDR1 is SNHLY and CDR2 is FYNNEI in the germline V gene. This CDR3 has 17 amino acids. DNA of the CDR3: TGTGCCAGCAGCGTTCCCTCATCGAGGAGCTCCTACAATGAGCAGTTCTTC. As protein: CASSVPSSRSSYNEQFF.

This clone was observed at least ten times. V and J are TRBV4-3 and TRBJ2-1; 8 positions match TRBD1. CDR1 and CDR2 (germline): LGHNA, YSLEER. The CDR3 is made up of 15 amino acids. V was clipped by 6 bases and J by 7 bases; unmatched bases: 11. Written as DNA, the CDR3 is TGCGCCAGCAGGCAATCAGGGGGCAGTGGAAATGAGCAGTTCTTC. It is translated as CASRQSGGSGNEQFF.